This T cell receptor (beta chain) was captured by sequencing in a study of cytotoxic CD8 clonotypes in ibrutinib-treated CLL. Details on this clone: Its matching antigen is unknown.

There are 15 residues in the CDR3. The V and J ends lost 1 base and 6 bases respectively, with 15 bases between them. In germline, CDR1 is SEHNR, CDR2 FQNEAQ (reference sequence). Study-wide results and caveats: Treatment saw public clonotypes, which were uncommon, either contract or stay stable.

Profiling relied on immunoSEQ multiplex PCR, and the TCRdb table lists in-frame clones only, not all of them. The sample lists roughly 28,000 clones, 65% to 90% occurring once. The source material was PBMCs, sampled after 24 months of ibrutinib treatment. V and J are TRBV7-9 and TRBJ2-5; no reliable D call. This sequence was found in a human donor with chronic lymphocytic leukemia. The CDR3 reads CASSLVVAALQTQYF. The CDR3 DNA is TGTGCCAGCAGCTTAGTGGTTGCCGCACTTCAGACCCAGTACTTC. The full variable domain, rest sourced from reference TRBV7-9 and TRBJ2-5, is DTGVSQNPRHKITKRGQNVTFRCDPISEHNRLYWYRQTLGQGPEFLTYFQNEAQLEKSRLLSDRFSAERPKGSFSTLEIQRTEQGDSAMYLCASSLVVAALQTQYFGPGTRLLVL.